A selection of T cell receptor beta chains follows, all from one sample in a study of PD-1 blockade in mismatch repair-deficient tumors. TCRdb keeps only in-frame clones here, not all; method: immunoSEQ multiplex PCR. The sample consists of 39,000 or so clones, approximately 80% of them appearing once. This sample comprised PBMCs, obtained about 40 weeks after starting pembrolizumab. The receptors derive from an adult with mismatch repair-deficient cancer. Both conserved end residues are part of each CDR3. D genes are given only for firm matches. Only some rows state a clone size, as once, few, many or a class for expanded clones.

clone_size: NA
d_call: NA
v_call: TRBV6-5
j_call: TRBJ2-5
cdr3_nt: TGTGCCAGCGGAGGATTGGAGACCCAGTACTTC
cdr3_aa: CASGGLETQYF

clone_size: NA
d_call: NA
v_call: TRBV30
j_call: TRBJ1-5
cdr3_nt: TGTGCCTGGAGTGTACGAGGGAGGGGCCATCAGCCCCAGCATTTT
cdr3_aa: CAWSVRGRGHQPQHF

clone_size: once
d_call: NA
v_call: TRBV21-1
j_call: TRBJ1-3
cdr3_nt: TGTGCCAGCAGCAAAGCCGCGCGGCCCTCTGGAAACACCATATATTTT
cdr3_aa: CASSKAARPSGNTIYF

clone_size: NA
d_call: NA
v_call: TRBV28
j_call: TRBJ1-3
cdr3_nt: TGTGCCAGCAGGGACAGATTCTCTGGAAACACCATATATTTT
cdr3_aa: CASRDRFSGNTIYF

clone_size: NA
d_call: NA
v_call: TRBV30
j_call: TRBJ1-5
cdr3_nt: TGTGCCTGGAGTCCACGCCGTGGGGCTCCTCAGCCCCAGCATTTT
cdr3_aa: CAWSPRRGAPQPQHF

clone_size: NA
d_call: TRBD2
v_call: TRBV19
j_call: TRBJ2-3
cdr3_nt: TGTGCCAGTCCTATGGGACTAGCGGGGCCCACAGATACGCAGTATTTT
cdr3_aa: CASPMGLAGPTDTQYF

clone_size: NA
d_call: TRBD2
v_call: TRBV5-6
j_call: TRBJ2-1
cdr3_nt: TGTGCCAGCAGCCCCGGACTAGCGGATAATGAGCAGTTCTTC
cdr3_aa: CASSPGLADNEQFF

clone_size: NA
d_call: NA
v_call: TRBV6-1
j_call: TRBJ2-1
cdr3_nt: TGTGCCAGCAGTGACACCTACAATGAGCAGTTCTTC
cdr3_aa: CASSDTYNEQFF

clone_size: NA
d_call: NA
v_call: TRBV7-9
j_call: TRBJ1-1
cdr3_nt: TGTGCCAGCAGCCCCCAGCGAGGCAGCACTGAAGCTTTCTTT
cdr3_aa: CASSPQRGSTEAFF

clone_size: NA
d_call: NA
v_call: TRBV6-4
j_call: TRBJ2-3
cdr3_nt: TGTGCCAGCAGTTCGACTAGGAACACAGATACGCAGTATTTT
cdr3_aa: CASSSTRNTDTQYF

clone_size: NA
d_call: NA
v_call: TRBV7-2
j_call: TRBJ1-3
cdr3_nt: TGTGCCAGCAGCTCCAGGGGTGGAACTGGAAACACCATATATTTT
cdr3_aa: CASSSRGGTGNTIYF

clone_size: few
d_call: TRBD2
v_call: TRBV10-3
j_call: TRBJ2-7
cdr3_nt: TGTGCCATCCGGACTAGCCAGGGGAGAGAGCAGTACTTC
cdr3_aa: CAIRTSQGREQYF

clone_size: NA
d_call: NA
v_call: TRBV5-1
j_call: TRBJ1-5
cdr3_nt: TGCGCCAACCAAGGGGATAGCAATCAGCCCCAGCATTTT
cdr3_aa: CANQGDSNQPQHF

clone_size: once
d_call: NA
v_call: TRBV5-1
j_call: TRBJ2-5
cdr3_nt: TGCGCCAGCGCCGGGACTCCCCAGAAGGGTGAGACCCAGTACTTC
cdr3_aa: CASAGTPQKGETQYF

clone_size: NA
d_call: NA
v_call: TRBV6-5
j_call: TRBJ1-3
cdr3_nt: TGTGCCAGCAGTTACCATTCCTCTGGAAACACCATATATTTT
cdr3_aa: CASSYHSSGNTIYF

clone_size: NA
d_call: TRBD1
v_call: TRBV30
j_call: TRBJ1-1
cdr3_nt: TGTGCCTGGAACCGACAGGGGGTTGGGACTGAAGCTTTCTTT
cdr3_aa: CAWNRQGVGTEAFF

clone_size: NA
d_call: TRBD2
v_call: TRBV27
j_call: TRBJ2-2
cdr3_nt: TGTGCCAGCAGTTTACCATCCGGGAGGAGGGTAGTAGACACCGGGGAGCTGTTTTTT
cdr3_aa: CASSLPSGRRVVDTGELFF

clone_size: NA
d_call: TRBD1
v_call: TRBV11-2
j_call: TRBJ2-1
cdr3_nt: TGTGCCAGCAGCTTGAGGGGACAGGTCCTCTACAATGAGCAGTTCTTC
cdr3_aa: CASSLRGQVLYNEQFF

clone_size: NA
d_call: TRBD1
v_call: TRBV30
j_call: TRBJ1-1
cdr3_nt: TGTGCCTGGACCCTAGGACAGGGGAGGGCTGAAGCTTTCTTT
cdr3_aa: CAWTLGQGRAEAFF

clone_size: NA
d_call: NA
v_call: TRBV28
j_call: TRBJ1-5
cdr3_nt: TGTGCCAGCAGTTTCGGGAATCAGCCCCAGCATTTT
cdr3_aa: CASSFGNQPQHF

clone_size: once
d_call: TRBD1
v_call: TRBV28
j_call: TRBJ1-1
cdr3_nt: TGTGCCAGCAGTTTTTCACAGGGGTTCACTGAAGCTTTCTTT
cdr3_aa: CASSFSQGFTEAFF

clone_size: NA
d_call: NA
v_call: TRBV30
j_call: TRBJ2-3
cdr3_nt: TGTGCCTGGAGTCTAAGGCAGGCGGGGGATACGCAGTATTTT
cdr3_aa: CAWSLRQAGDTQYF

clone_size: NA
d_call: NA
v_call: TRBV7-2
j_call: TRBJ2-2
cdr3_nt: TGTGCCAGCAGCTTAGTCAGGGGAAACACCGGGGAGCTGTTTTTT
cdr3_aa: CASSLVRGNTGELFF

clone_size: NA
d_call: NA
v_call: TRBV11-2
j_call: TRBJ2-1
cdr3_nt: NA
cdr3_aa: CASSTVASGSFLFF

clone_size: few
d_call: TRBD1
v_call: TRBV9
j_call: TRBJ2-7
cdr3_nt: TGTGCCAGCAGCAGCGAGGGACAGAGCGCCTACGAGCAGTACTTC
cdr3_aa: CASSSEGQSAYEQYF

clone_size: NA
d_call: TRBD1
v_call: TRBV6-1
j_call: TRBJ2-2
cdr3_nt: TGTGCCAGCAGCGAAGGACTACCGGGACAGGGAACTGGCGGGGAGCTGTTTTTT
cdr3_aa: CASSEGLPGQGTGGELFF

clone_size: NA
d_call: TRBD1
v_call: TRBV5-1
j_call: TRBJ1-1
cdr3_nt: TGCGCCAGCAGCCTGCAGGGGGGTTACGGTGAAGCTTTCTTT
cdr3_aa: CASSLQGGYGEAFF

clone_size: NA
d_call: NA
v_call: TRBV5-1
j_call: TRBJ2-5
cdr3_nt: TGCGCCAGCAGCCTTCGGACAGACCAAGAGACCCAGTACTTC
cdr3_aa: CASSLRTDQETQYF

clone_size: few
d_call: NA
v_call: TRBV5-4
j_call: TRBJ2-7
cdr3_nt: TGTGCCAGCACCGTCGAGGAGGGGGAGCAGTACTTC
cdr3_aa: CASTVEEGEQYF

clone_size: once
d_call: NA
v_call: TRBV5-6
j_call: TRBJ1-2
cdr3_nt: TGTGCCAGCAGCTTGTCAGGGACTAACTATGGCTACACCTTC
cdr3_aa: CASSLSGTNYGYTF

clone_size: few
d_call: NA
v_call: TRBV9
j_call: TRBJ2-7
cdr3_nt: TGTGCCAGCAGCGAAGGGACAAACTACGAGCAGTACTTC
cdr3_aa: CASSEGTNYEQYF

clone_size: few
d_call: TRBD2
v_call: TRBV6-6
j_call: TRBJ2-7
cdr3_nt: TGTGCCAGCAGTACCGCGGGAGGACGATCCTACGAGCAGTACTTC
cdr3_aa: CASSTAGGRSYEQYF